The present entry profiles one T cell receptor beta chain with its context. The antigen is unknown. Libraries were UMI-labeled 5' RACE TRB cDNA. TCRdb re-analyzed the 5' RACE reads; it lists each CDR3 protein once, without DNA. The table for this sample gives 120,000 to 150,000 distinct CDR3 sequences. Naive cells were sorted as CD45RO-, CCR7+, CD27+ and CD95-. This entry is derived from a study of CXCR3-negative and CXCR3-positive naive CD8 T cells. CDR3 size: 14 residues. Germline loops: CDR1 DFQATT, CDR2 SNEGSKA (reference sequence). Study-wide findings and caveats: Memory cells diverged, while naive CXCR3-positive and CXCR3-negative cells had similar TRBV-TRBJ usage. Both naive subsets had comparably high diversity; memory CD8+ cells much lower. TRB CDR3s of CXCR3-positive naive cells were more hydrophobic than those of CXCR3-negative naive cells. CXCR3 expression partially decreased after cryopreservation; most assays used fresh PBMCs.

The chain uses TRBV20-1 and TRBJ2-5; checking the TCRdb D call of TRBD2 is not possible without DNA. This sequence originates from a human donor in good health. Some clones in this sample may be carry-over from other donors' samples. The specimen was naive CXCR3+ CD8+ T cells from blood. The sample's subset: CD45RO-CCR7+CD27+CD95- naive CD8+ T cells expressing CXCR3 (TNR3+). This CDR3 reads CRMTSGRDQETQYF.